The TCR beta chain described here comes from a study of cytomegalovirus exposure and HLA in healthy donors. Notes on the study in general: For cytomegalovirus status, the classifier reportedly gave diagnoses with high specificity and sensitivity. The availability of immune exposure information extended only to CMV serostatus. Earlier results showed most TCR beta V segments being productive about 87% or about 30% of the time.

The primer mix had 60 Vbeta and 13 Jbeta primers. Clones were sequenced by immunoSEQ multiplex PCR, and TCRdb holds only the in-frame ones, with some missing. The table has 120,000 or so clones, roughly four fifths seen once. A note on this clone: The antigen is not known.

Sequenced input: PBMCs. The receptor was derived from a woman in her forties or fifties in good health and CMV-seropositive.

This CDR3 reads CASSESGGMYF. CDR3 nucleotide sequence: TGTGCCAGCAGTGAATCGGGGGGCATGTACTTC. The chain has TRBV2 and TRBJ2-7; a possible D gene is TRBD2 (7 bases). V was clipped by 2 bases and J by 12 bases, with 11 bases between them. CDR1 is SNHLY and CDR2 is FYNNEI in the germline V gene. This CDR3 contains 11 residues.